This record covers a single TCR beta chain. The antigen remains undetermined. There are 11 residues in the CDR3. Germline assignment: CDR1 MNHEY and CDR2 SVGAGI. After removal of 6 bases from V and 13 bases from J, the junction contained 6 bases not matched to a gene. The method was immunoSEQ multiplex PCR; TCRdb's version includes in-frame clones alone and lacks a portion of them. The sample consists of some 100,000 clones, about 93% of them appearing once. The data were taken from a study of siplizumab effects on memory and regulatory T cells. General study findings and limits: Roughly 75-96% of proliferating clones (CD4+ or CD8+) could not be assigned a naive or memory phenotype. Alloreactive sequences traceable to unstimulated CD4+ memory cells were significantly reduced by siplizumab. Apparently more diverse than memory cells, naive T cells also seemed major alloresponse contributors. Controls showed an average of roughly 30% Treg-derived mappable alloreactive CD4+ clones, while siplizumab showed nearly 70%.

This TCR came from a human donor in good health. V is TRBV6-5 and J is TRBJ2-1, with 7 nucleotides matching TRBD1. What was sequenced was non-Treg CD4+ T cells sorted from blood. CDR3 DNA: TGTGCCAGCAGAGGCTGGACAGGACAGTTCTTC. Translating gives CASRGWTGQFF.